The entry below describes one T cell receptor beta chain. Its antigen is unknown. A second PCR, run for about 6 to 11 cycles, used a sample-barcoded 5' primer plus a J-beta primer mix. Every molecule of cDNA carried a tag from a template-switch adaptor with 12 random nucleotides. MiXCR, applied by TCRdb to the 5' RACE reads, yields one record per CDR3 protein. The table shows around 650,000 distinct CDR3 sequences, with around 41% occurring only once. Donors were systemically healthy Caucasian individuals from Russia aged about 6 to 95 years. Whenever a sample was processed, at least 6.5 million PBMCs were isolated. The source of the sample is a study of blood T cells in healthy people across ages. Study-level points and caveats: Long-lived donors had more naive CD4+ cells and higher diversity than aged donors.

V lost 3 bases and J 13 bases, leaving 16 bases between the germline ends. The CDR3 is 12 amino acids. Per the germline V gene, CDR1 is GTSNPN and CDR2 is SVGIG (reference sequence). This sequence was found in a man of 80 years or more in good health. Source material: blood. The genes are TRBV30 and TRBJ2-4, with unresolved D. The CDR3 DNA is TGTGCCTGGAGATCTACTGCAGGAAGGCAGTACTTC. This codes for CAWRSTAGRQYF. The complete variable domain, with remaining parts taken from reference TRBV30 and TRBJ2-4, reads SQTIHQWPATLVQPVGSPLSLECTVEGTSNPNLYWYRQAAGRGLQLLFYSVGIGQISSEVPQNLSASRPQDRQFILSSKKLLLSDSGFYLCAWRSTAGRQYFGAGTRLSVL.